This TCR beta chain stems from a study of shared clonotypes between healthy human individuals. The study, taken as a whole, reports: The diversity represented, both genetic and in exposure history, was limited by few donors.

The CDR3 covers 18 residues. The repertoire was sequenced with immunoSEQ multiplex PCR; TCRdb's copy has only in-frame clones and lacks some. The data hold hundreds of thousands of clones, with around 73% observed a single time. Of note for this clone: Its antigen is as yet unknown.

This TCR was recovered from a woman in her 30s in good health. The sample was memory CD4+ T cells sorted from blood. Subset noted: CD45RA-negative fraction. The chain employs TRBV21-1 and TRBJ2-4; the table's D call, TRBD1, has no DNA check behind it. TRBV21-1 is a pseudogene segment. This CDR3 reads CASSKGVTGHIAKNIQYF. CDR3 bases: TGTGCCAGCAGCAAAGGAGTCACGGGACATATCGCCAAAAACATTCAGTACTTC.